This T cell receptor (beta chain) was identified in a study of monozygotic twins with inflammatory bowel disease. Using eight separate reactions per sample, the authors generated cDNA. TCRdb re-called the 5' RACE reads, yielding one record per CDR3 amino acid sequence without DNA. The sample yields around 230,000 distinct CDR3 sequences, of which the top ten take up roughly 1.5%. Germline CDR1 SGHRS, CDR2 YFSETQ. CDR3 length: 16 amino acids. The sequencing input was blood. The chain couples TRBV5-1 to TRBJ2-3; without DNA, the TCRdb call of TRBD1 cannot be checked. The sequence derives from a human donor with ulcerative colitis or Crohn's disease, or a healthy co-twin of an affected twin (not recorded which). The CDR3 sequence is CASSTSRQGLTDTQYF.